This T cell receptor beta chain was found in a study of T cells in Graves' hyperthyroidism and ophthalmopathy. General study results and limits: Blood also held most thyroid clonotypes expanded beyond 0.001.

This clonotype came up many times. Its antigen is currently unknown. For Graves' hyperthyroidism to be stable, ophthalmopathy could not progress within 18 months. The PBMCs studied were ones that came from about 10 ml fresh peripheral blood. Trimming stripped 6 bases from V and 4 bases from J, with 6 bases between. Germline values: CDR1 SGHTA, CDR2 FQGNSA. This CDR3 has 11 residues. Regions amplified from RNA transcripts were the TCR beta CDR3 regions. HTBI primers drove first-round RT-PCR of the TCR CDR3. TCRdb reprocessed the multiplex PCR reads via MiXCR and lists one record per CDR3 protein. The sample has about half a million distinct CDR3 sequences; around 21% are singletons.

This receptor was identified in a man aged 18 to 35 with Graves' hyperthyroidism. The chain has TRBV7-2 and TRBJ1-2; unclear D gene. The sequencing input was blood. The CDR3 bases are TGTGCCAGCAGTTCCCTCTATGGCTACACCTTC. Its translation is CASSSLYGYTF.